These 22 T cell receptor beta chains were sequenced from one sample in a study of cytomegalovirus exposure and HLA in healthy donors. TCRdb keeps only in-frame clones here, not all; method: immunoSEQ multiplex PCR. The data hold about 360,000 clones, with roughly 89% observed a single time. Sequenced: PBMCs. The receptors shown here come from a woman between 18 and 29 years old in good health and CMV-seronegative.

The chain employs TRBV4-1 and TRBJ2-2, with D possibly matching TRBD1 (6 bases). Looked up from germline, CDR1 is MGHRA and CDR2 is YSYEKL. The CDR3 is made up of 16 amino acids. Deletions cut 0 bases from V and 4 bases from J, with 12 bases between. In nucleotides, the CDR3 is TGCGCCAGCAGCCAAGAAGGGACACTTGTCACCGGGGAGCTGTTTTTT. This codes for CASSQEGTLVTGELFF.

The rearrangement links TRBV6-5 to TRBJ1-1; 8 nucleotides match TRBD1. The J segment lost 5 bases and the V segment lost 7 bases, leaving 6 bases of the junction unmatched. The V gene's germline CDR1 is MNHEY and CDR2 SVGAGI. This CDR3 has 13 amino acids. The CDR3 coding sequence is TGTGCCAGCATCGGACAGGGCTGGACTGAAGCTTTCTTT. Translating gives CASIGQGWTEAFF.

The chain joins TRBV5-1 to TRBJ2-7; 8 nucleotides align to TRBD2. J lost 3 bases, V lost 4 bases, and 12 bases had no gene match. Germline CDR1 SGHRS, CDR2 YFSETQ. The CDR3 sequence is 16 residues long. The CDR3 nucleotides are TGCGCCAGCAGCCTCCAAGGGGCGGGAGGACGCTACGAGCAGTACTTC. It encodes CASSLQGAGGRYEQYF.

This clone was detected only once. The CDR3 is CASSIDRAYNEQFF. CDR3 DNA sequence: TGTGCCAGCAGCATTGACAGGGCATACAATGAGCAGTTCTTC. This chain connects TRBV5-4 to TRBJ2-1, with 7 bases identical to TRBD1. CDR1 SGHNT and CDR2 YYREEE come from the germline V gene (reference sequence). This CDR3 is 14 amino acids long. Trimming removed 4 bases from V and 4 bases from J; junction bases left unmatched: 5.

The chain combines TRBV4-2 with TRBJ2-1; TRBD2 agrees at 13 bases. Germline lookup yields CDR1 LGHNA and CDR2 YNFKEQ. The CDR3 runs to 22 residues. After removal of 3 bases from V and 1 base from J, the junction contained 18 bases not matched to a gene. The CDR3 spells CASSHYPFGTSGGAGSYNEQFF. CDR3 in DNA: TGTGCCAGCAGCCACTACCCATTTGGCACTAGCGGGGGGGCCGGGTCCTACAATGAGCAGTTCTTC.

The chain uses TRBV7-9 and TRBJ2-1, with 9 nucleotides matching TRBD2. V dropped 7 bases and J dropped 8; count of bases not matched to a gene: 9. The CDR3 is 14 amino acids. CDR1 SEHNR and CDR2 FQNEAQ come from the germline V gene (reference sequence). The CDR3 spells CASTRGGGRDEQFF. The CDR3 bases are TGTGCCAGCACCCGAGGAGGCGGGAGGGATGAGCAGTTCTTC.

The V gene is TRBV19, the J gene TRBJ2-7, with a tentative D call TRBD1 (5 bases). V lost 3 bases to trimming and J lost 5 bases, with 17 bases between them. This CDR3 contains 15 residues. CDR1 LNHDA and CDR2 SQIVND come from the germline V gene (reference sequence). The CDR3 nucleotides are TGTGCCAGTAGTATCCGCTCTGGGTACAGGAACGAGCAGTACTTC. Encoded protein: CASSIRSGYRNEQYF.

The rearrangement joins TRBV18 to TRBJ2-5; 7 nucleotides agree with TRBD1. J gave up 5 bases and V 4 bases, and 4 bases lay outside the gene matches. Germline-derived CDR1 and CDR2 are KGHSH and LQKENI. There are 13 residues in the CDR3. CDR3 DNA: TGTGCCAGCTCACTGGACAGGAGGGAGACCCAGTACTTC. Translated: CASSLDRRETQYF.

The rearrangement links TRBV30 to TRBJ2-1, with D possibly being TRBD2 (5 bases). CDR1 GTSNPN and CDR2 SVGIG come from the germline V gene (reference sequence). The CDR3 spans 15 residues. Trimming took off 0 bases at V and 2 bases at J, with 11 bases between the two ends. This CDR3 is CAWSVLGGTYNEQFF. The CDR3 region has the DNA TGTGCCTGGAGTGTACTAGGTGGAACCTACAATGAGCAGTTCTTC. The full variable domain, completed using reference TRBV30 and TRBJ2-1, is SQTIHQWPATLVQPVGSPLSLECTVEGTSNPNLYWYRQAAGRGLQLLFYSVGIGQISSEVPQNLSASRPQDRQFILSSKKLLLSDSGFYLCAWSVLGGTYNEQFFGPGTRLTVL.

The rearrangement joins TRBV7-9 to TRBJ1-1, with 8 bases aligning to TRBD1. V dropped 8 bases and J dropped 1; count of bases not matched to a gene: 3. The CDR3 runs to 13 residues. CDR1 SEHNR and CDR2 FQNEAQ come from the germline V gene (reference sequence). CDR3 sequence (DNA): TGTGCCAGCTACGGACAGGGGAACACTGAAGCTTTCTTT. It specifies CASYGQGNTEAFF.

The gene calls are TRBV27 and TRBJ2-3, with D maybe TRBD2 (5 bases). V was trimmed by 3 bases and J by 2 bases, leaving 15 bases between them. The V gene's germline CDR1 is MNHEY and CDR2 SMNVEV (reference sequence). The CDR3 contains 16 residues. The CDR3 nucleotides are TGTGCCAGCAGTTTTTCCGGACTGCCCTACACAGATACGCAGTATTTT. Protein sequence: CASSFSGLPYTDTQYF.

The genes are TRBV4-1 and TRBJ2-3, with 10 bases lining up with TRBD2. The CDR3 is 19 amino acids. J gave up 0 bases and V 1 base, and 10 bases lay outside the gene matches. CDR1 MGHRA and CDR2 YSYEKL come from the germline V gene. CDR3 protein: CASSQAVAGGYTSTDTQYF. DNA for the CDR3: TGCGCCAGCAGCCAAGCGGTAGCGGGGGGCTACACTAGCACAGATACGCAGTATTTT.

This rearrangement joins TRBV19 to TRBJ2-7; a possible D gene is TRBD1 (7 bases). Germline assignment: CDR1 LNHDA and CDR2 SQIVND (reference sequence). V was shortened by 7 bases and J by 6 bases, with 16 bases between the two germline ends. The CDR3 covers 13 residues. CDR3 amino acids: CASTNNRGGEQYF. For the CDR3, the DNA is TGTGCCAGTACAAACAACAGGGGAGGCGAGCAGTACTTC.

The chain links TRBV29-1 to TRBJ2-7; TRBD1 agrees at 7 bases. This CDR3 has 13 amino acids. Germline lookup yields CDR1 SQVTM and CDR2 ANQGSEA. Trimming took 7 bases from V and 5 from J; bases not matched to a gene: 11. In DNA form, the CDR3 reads TGCAGCGGTTCCCCAGGGGGTTTTGACGAGCAGTACTTC. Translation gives CSGSPGGFDEQYF.

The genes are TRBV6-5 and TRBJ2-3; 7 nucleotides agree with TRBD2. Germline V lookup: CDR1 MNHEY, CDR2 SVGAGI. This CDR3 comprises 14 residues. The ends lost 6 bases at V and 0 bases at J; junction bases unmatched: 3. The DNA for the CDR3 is TGTGCCAGCAGAGCGGGAATCAGCACAGATACGCAGTATTTT. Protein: CASRAGISTDTQYF.

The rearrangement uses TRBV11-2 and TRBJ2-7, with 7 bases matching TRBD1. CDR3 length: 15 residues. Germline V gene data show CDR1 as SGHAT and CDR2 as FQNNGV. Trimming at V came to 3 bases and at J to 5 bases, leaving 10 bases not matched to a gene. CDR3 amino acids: CASSLMNRGTHEQYF. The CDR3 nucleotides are TGTGCCAGCAGCTTGATGAACAGGGGAACCCACGAGCAGTACTTC.

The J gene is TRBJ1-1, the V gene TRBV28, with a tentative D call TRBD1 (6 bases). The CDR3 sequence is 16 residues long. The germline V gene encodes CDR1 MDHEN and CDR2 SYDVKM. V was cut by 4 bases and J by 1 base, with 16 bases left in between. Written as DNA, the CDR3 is TGTGCCAGCAGTTCCTTGGGGGACACCGCGAACACTGAAGCTTTCTTT. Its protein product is CASSSLGDTANTEAFF.

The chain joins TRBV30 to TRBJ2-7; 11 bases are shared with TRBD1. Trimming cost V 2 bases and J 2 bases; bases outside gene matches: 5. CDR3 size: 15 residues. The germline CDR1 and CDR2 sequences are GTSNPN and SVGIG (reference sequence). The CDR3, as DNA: TGTGCCTGGAGTTTGGACAGGGGGCCGACCTACGAGCAGTACTTC. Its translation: CAWSLDRGPTYEQYF.

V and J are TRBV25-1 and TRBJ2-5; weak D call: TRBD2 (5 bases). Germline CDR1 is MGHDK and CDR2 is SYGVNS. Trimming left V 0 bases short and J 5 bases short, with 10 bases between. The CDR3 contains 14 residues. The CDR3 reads CASSEYRGRETQYF. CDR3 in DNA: TGTGCCAGCAGTGAATATAGAGGGCGGGAGACCCAGTACTTC.

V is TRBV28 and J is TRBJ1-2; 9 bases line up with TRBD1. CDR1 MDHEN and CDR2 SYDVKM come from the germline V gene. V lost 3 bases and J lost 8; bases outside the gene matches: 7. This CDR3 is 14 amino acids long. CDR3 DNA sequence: TGTGCCAGCAGTTTCAACAGGGGGCTGGGAGGCTACACCTTC. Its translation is CASSFNRGLGGYTF.

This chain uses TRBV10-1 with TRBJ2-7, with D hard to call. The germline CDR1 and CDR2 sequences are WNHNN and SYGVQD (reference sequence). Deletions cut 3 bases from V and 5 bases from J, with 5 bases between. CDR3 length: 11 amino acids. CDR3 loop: CASSDYNEQYF. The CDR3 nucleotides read TGCGCCAGCAGTGATTACAACGAGCAGTACTTC.

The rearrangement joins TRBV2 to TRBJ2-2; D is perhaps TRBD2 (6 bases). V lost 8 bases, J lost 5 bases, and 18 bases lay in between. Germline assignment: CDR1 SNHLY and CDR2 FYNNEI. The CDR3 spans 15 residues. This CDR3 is CASRLRAGGTGELFF. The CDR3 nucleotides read TGTGCCAGCCGGCTGAGGGCAGGAGGGACCGGGGAGCTGTTTTTT.